This T cell receptor beta chain was retrieved from a study of shared clonotypes between healthy human individuals. The data were produced by immunoSEQ multiplex PCR, yet TCRdb's version contains in-frame clones alone and is incomplete. This sample has approximately 2.5 million clones, with roughly 93% found just once. This CDR3 is 12 amino acids long. Trimming took 4 bases from V and 4 from J, leaving 9 bases between them. Per germline, CDR1 GTSNPN and CDR2 SVGIG (reference sequence). The study, taken as a whole, reports: It was observed that 5% to 6.5% of naive CD4 clonotypes were shared across several donors. The small donor group covered limited genetic and exposure diversity.

With regard to this clone: Its specificity is unknown.

The sequencing input was naive CD4+ T cells from PBMCs. Subset noted: CD45RA+ positively selected. This chain uses TRBV30 with TRBJ2-3; possible D gene TRBD2, 6 bases. This TCR derives from a young man in good health. Some clones in this sample may be carry-over from other donors' samples. CDR3 sequence (DNA): TGTGCCTGGAACCGGGAGTCAGATACGCAGTATTTT. Translation gives CAWNRESDTQYF.